This TCR beta chain derives from a study of CD8+ T cells in alopecia areata. After isolation, RNA underwent reverse transcription to generate cDNA as the sequencing template. TCRdb keeps only in-frame clones here, not all; method: immunoSEQ multiplex PCR. The sample comprises approximately 120,000 clones, 60% to 65% of which are singletons, and more than 5.5% rests with the top ten. The treatment here: oral pan-JAK inhibitor, 5-10 mg twice daily. The material sequenced was CD4+ T cells sorted from blood, taken at week 4, from a patient treated with tofacitinib. The sequence came from a human donor with alopecia areata.

In DNA form, the CDR3 reads TGTGCCAGCAGCTTAGAACGGGACTATGGCTACACCTTC. Protein sequence: CASSLERDYGYTF. The gene calls are TRBV7-9 and TRBJ1-2; D ambiguous. CDR3 length: 13 amino acids. Germline lookup yields CDR1 SEHNR and CDR2 FQNEAQ (reference sequence). V lost 1 base and J lost 3, with 6 bases in between.